Listed below are T cell receptor beta chains from one sample, sequenced in a study of radiation and T cells in renal cell carcinoma. The assay was immunoSEQ multiplex PCR, and TCRdb's table has in-frame clones only and misses some. The sample gives 150,000 or so clones, roughly 90% of which show up once; around 11% is in the top ten. Sequenced material: blood, taken from a patient whose treatment included radiotherapy and nephrectomy. The receptors derive from a woman aged 45-65 years with renal cell carcinoma. The CDR3 runs from the conserved cysteine through the conserved F or W. Fields, in order: CDR3 DNA, CDR3 protein, clone size, J gene, D gene, V gene. D genes are given only for firm matches. Clone size is not always given. Where it is, it says once, few, many or a class for expanded clones.

CDR3nt: TGTGCCATCAGTGAGAAGATGAACTATGGCTACACCTTC
CDR3aa: CAISEKMNYGYTF
abundance: few
j_gene: TRBJ1-2
d_gene: .
v_gene: TRBV10-3

CDR3nt: TGTGCCAGCAGCTTGACTAGATATGAGCAGTTCTTC
CDR3aa: CASSLTRYEQFF
abundance: .
j_gene: TRBJ2-1
d_gene: .
v_gene: TRBV7-2

CDR3nt: TGCGCCAGCAGGAGACAGACCCCCTTGCAGAGCAATCAGCCCCAGCATTTT
CDR3aa: CASRRQTPLQSNQPQHF
abundance: .
j_gene: TRBJ1-5
d_gene: .
v_gene: TRBV10-1

CDR3nt: TGTGCCAGCAGCTTTGAAACCAGGGGGGTAGGGCAGTTCTTC
CDR3aa: CASSFETRGVGQFF
abundance: .
j_gene: TRBJ2-1
d_gene: .
v_gene: TRBV7-9

CDR3nt: TGTGCCAGCAGCTTTCAGGGGACCTATGGCTACACCTTC
CDR3aa: CASSFQGTYGYTF
abundance: .
j_gene: TRBJ1-2
d_gene: .
v_gene: TRBV7-3

CDR3nt: TGTGCCAGCTCTCCCCGAGTAGGAGGGAACGTCTACGAGCAGTACTTC
CDR3aa: CASSPRVGGNVYEQYF
abundance: .
j_gene: TRBJ2-7
d_gene: .
v_gene: TRBV18

CDR3nt: TGTGCCAGCAGCTACGTACCTAGCGGGGGGCTACAAGAGACCCAGTACTTC
CDR3aa: CASSYVPSGGLQETQYF
abundance: .
j_gene: TRBJ2-5
d_gene: TRBD2
v_gene: TRBV7-6

CDR3nt: TGTGCCAGCAGTGTGTCGGGGGGCTTCCGAGCCGGGGAGCTGTTTTTT
CDR3aa: CASSVSGGFRAGELFF
abundance: .
j_gene: TRBJ2-2
d_gene: .
v_gene: TRBV9

CDR3nt: TGTGCCAGCATTCTGGGGACTAATGAAAAACTGTTTTTT
CDR3aa: CASILGTNEKLFF
abundance: .
j_gene: TRBJ1-4
d_gene: .
v_gene: TRBV2

CDR3nt: TGTGCCAGCAGTTACGGTGGATATCAGCCCCAGCATTTT
CDR3aa: CASSYGGYQPQHF
abundance: .
j_gene: TRBJ1-5
d_gene: .
v_gene: TRBV6-6

CDR3nt: TGTGCCAGCAGCTTGGGACAGGCCAATGAAAAACTGTTTTTT
CDR3aa: CASSLGQANEKLFF
abundance: once
j_gene: TRBJ1-4
d_gene: .
v_gene: TRBV5-6

CDR3nt: TGTGCCAGCTCGACAGGGCTCGGGGAGCTGTTTTTT
CDR3aa: CASSTGLGELFF
abundance: few
j_gene: TRBJ2-2
d_gene: TRBD1
v_gene: TRBV6-1

CDR3nt: TGTGCCAGCATTTTGCGACAGGGGTCGGGGATGTTTTTT
CDR3aa: CASILRQGSGMFF
abundance: once
j_gene: TRBJ1-4
d_gene: TRBD1
v_gene: TRBV6-1

CDR3nt: TGTGCCAGCAGGGGGGGGCGGTACAATGAGCAGTTCTTC
CDR3aa: CASRGGRYNEQFF
abundance: .
j_gene: TRBJ2-1
d_gene: .
v_gene: TRBV6-5

CDR3nt: TGTGCCAGCAGCTTGAGCTTATCTAACTATGGCTACACCTTC
CDR3aa: CASSLSLSNYGYTF
abundance: .
j_gene: TRBJ1-2
d_gene: .
v_gene: TRBV11-2

CDR3nt: TGTGCCAGTAGACTATTCTCTGGAAACACCATATATTTT
CDR3aa: CASRLFSGNTIYF
abundance: .
j_gene: TRBJ1-3
d_gene: .
v_gene: TRBV19

CDR3nt: TGTGCCAGCAGTGTATTTGGATTGCATTCACCCCTCCACTTT
CDR3aa: CASSVFGLHSPLHF
abundance: .
j_gene: TRBJ1-6
d_gene: .
v_gene: TRBV25-1

CDR3nt: TGTGCCAGCAGCCTACAGGTTCATAGCACAGATACGCAGTATTTT
CDR3aa: CASSLQVHSTDTQYF
abundance: .
j_gene: TRBJ2-3
d_gene: .
v_gene: TRBV6-1

CDR3nt: TGTGCCAGCAGAACTACAGGGGCTTCCAACTATGGCTACACCTTC
CDR3aa: CASRTTGASNYGYTF
abundance: .
j_gene: TRBJ1-2
d_gene: TRBD1
v_gene: TRBV6-1

CDR3nt: TGTGCCAGCAGCGACAGTGGTCAAAACAATGAGCAGTTCTTC
CDR3aa: CASSDSGQNNEQFF
abundance: .
j_gene: TRBJ2-1
d_gene: .
v_gene: TRBV7-8

CDR3nt: TGTGCCAGCAGCTCCGGGACTAGTTTAACGGAGACCCAGTACTTC
CDR3aa: CASSSGTSLTETQYF
abundance: .
j_gene: TRBJ2-5
d_gene: TRBD2
v_gene: TRBV7-2

CDR3nt: TGCACCAGCAGCCAAGAAGACAGGGGGCTCAATCAGCCCCAGCATTTT
CDR3aa: CTSSQEDRGLNQPQHF
abundance: .
j_gene: TRBJ1-5
d_gene: .
v_gene: TRBV1

CDR3nt: TGTGCCAGTAGTCCGCTCCGGGGAGGCGGAAACACCATATATTTT
CDR3aa: CASSPLRGGGNTIYF
abundance: .
j_gene: TRBJ1-3
d_gene: .
v_gene: TRBV19

CDR3nt: TGTGCTAGTGGTTTGGGCTGGGGGGAACCCCACAATGAGCAGTTCTTC
CDR3aa: CASGLGWGEPHNEQFF
abundance: .
j_gene: TRBJ2-1
d_gene: .
v_gene: TRBV12-5

CDR3nt: TGCGCCAGCAGCCAATTTGGGGGGGTTGCCAATCAGCCCCAGCATTTT
CDR3aa: CASSQFGGVANQPQHF
abundance: .
j_gene: TRBJ1-5
d_gene: .
v_gene: TRBV4-1

CDR3nt: TGTGCCAGCAGCCGGACTAGCGGCCATGACTTGAACACCGGGGAGCTGTTTTTT
CDR3aa: CASSRTSGHDLNTGELFF
abundance: .
j_gene: TRBJ2-2
d_gene: TRBD2
v_gene: TRBV7-8